The 19 T cell receptor beta chains reported below all come from one sample, sequenced in a study of OX40 agonist ivuxolimab in advanced cancers. Only in-frame clones appear in the TCRdb table, and some are missing; sequencing was by immunoSEQ multiplex PCR. This table holds about 57,000 clones, 83% found once. The sequencing here drew on CD4+ or CD8+ T cells sorted from blood, taken in a trial of the OX40 agonist ivuxolimab. Every receptor here comes from an adult with an advanced solid tumor such as melanoma, head and neck, liver or kidney cancer.

The V and J genes are TRBV18 and TRBJ2-7; 9 positions match TRBD1. The CDR3 loop spans 14 amino acids. Germline V gives CDR1 KGHSH, CDR2 LQKENI. V lost 8 bases and J lost 2; bases outside the gene matches: 7. This CDR3 reads CASGPGQGAYEQYF. CDR3 sequence (DNA): TGTGCCAGCGGGCCGGGACAGGGAGCCTACGAGCAGTACTTC.

V and J are TRBV5-5 and TRBJ2-2; 8 positions agree with TRBD2. The CDR3 loop spans 14 amino acids. CDR1 and CDR2 (germline): SGHKS, YYEKEE (reference sequence). The trim removed 6 bases at V and 2 bases at J, leaving 3 bases unmatched. CDR3 nucleotides: TGTGCCAGCACAGTAGCGGGAAACACCGGGGAGCTGTTTTTT. It translates to CASTVAGNTGELFF.

The J gene is TRBJ1-2, the V gene TRBV6-1; D is unclear. Per germline, CDR1 MNHNS and CDR2 SASEGT. The CDR3 length is 13 residues. The germline V and J ends were trimmed by 7 bases and 8 bases, with 17 bases remaining between them. The CDR3: CASNQVTVGGYTF. The CDR3 DNA follows: TGTGCCAGCAACCAGGTAACGGTAGGCGGCTACACCTTC.

This rearrangement joins TRBV5-5 to TRBJ2-5; D may correspond to TRBD1 or TRBD2 (6 bases each). Looked up from germline, CDR1 is SGHKS and CDR2 is YYEKEE (reference sequence). With 6 bases removed from V and 2 bases from J, the gap between germline ends came to 20 bases. This CDR3 has 16 residues. This CDR3 reads CASKRGSGASQETQYF. The CDR3 DNA is TGTGCCAGCAAGAGGGGGTCGGGGGCCTCACAAGAGACCCAGTACTTC.

This clone was detected once. The chain uses TRBV29-1 and TRBJ1-2; D may be TRBD1 (5 bases). V was cut by 2 bases and J by 5 bases, with 12 bases left in between. The V gene's germline CDR1 is SQVTM and CDR2 ANQGSEA. The CDR3 has 13 residues. CDR3 amino acids: CSVERGTPYGYTF. The CDR3 nucleotides read TGCAGCGTTGAACGGGGGACCCCTTATGGCTACACCTTC.

The chain uses TRBV4-1 and TRBJ2-1; tentative D call: TRBD1 (5 bases). CDR3 length equals 17 residues. Trimming took 5 bases from V and 7 from J, leaving 24 bases between them. CDR1 MGHRA and CDR2 YSYEKL come from the germline V gene. CDR3 in amino acids: CASSFQDGRAQGNEQFF. In DNA, the CDR3 is TGCGCCAGCAGCTTTCAAGATGGCAGGGCGCAAGGGAATGAGCAGTTCTTC.

This chain uses TRBV6-6 with TRBJ1-6, with 7 bases aligning to TRBD1. Germline lookup yields CDR1 MNHNY and CDR2 SVGAGI (reference sequence). Germline trimming cut 8 bases from V and 8 bases from J; bases unmatched to any gene: 6. The CDR3 is 13 residues long. The CDR3 nucleotides are TGTGCCAGCTTCTCAGGGGGTCATTCACCCCTCCACTTT. Its protein is CASFSGGHSPLHF.

V is TRBV6-5 and J is TRBJ1-4, with D perhaps TRBD1 (5 bases). Trimming removed 2 bases at V and 8 bases at J, with 15 bases between. CDR1 and CDR2 from the germline V gene are MNHEY and SVGAGI. CDR3 size: 15 residues. The CDR3: CASSYKRQGLEKLFF. CDR3 bases: TGTGCCAGCAGTTACAAGAGGCAGGGTCTGGAAAAACTGTTTTTT.

The chain carries TRBV7-9 and TRBJ2-3; TRBD2 might be the D (6 bases). V was clipped by 4 bases and J by 4 bases, with 6 bases between them. This CDR3 comprises 12 residues. Germline CDR1 reads SEHNR; CDR2 reads FQNEAQ (reference sequence). The CDR3 sequence: CASSWRADTQYF. CDR3 sequence (DNA): TGTGCCAGCAGCTGGAGGGCAGATACGCAGTATTTT.

The chain recombines TRBV30 with TRBJ2-2; D possibly uses TRBD1 or TRBD2 (7 bases each). Germline V lookup: CDR1 GTSNPN, CDR2 SVGIG (reference sequence). V lost 7 bases and J lost 2, with 14 bases in between. The CDR3 runs 14 residues. The CDR3 region has the DNA TGTGCCTCGCAGGGGGGGCTAAACACCGGGGAGCTGTTTTTT. Translating gives CASQGGLNTGELFF.

The genes are TRBV6-5 and TRBJ2-7; D might be TRBD2 (6 bases). The CDR3 is made up of 13 amino acids. Per the germline V gene, CDR1 is MNHEY and CDR2 is SVGAGI. V gave up 5 bases and J gave up 2 bases, with 10 bases separating them. The CDR3 DNA reads TGTGCCAGCAGTGGAGGAGGGACCTACGAGCAGTACTTC. This codes for CASSGGGTYEQYF.

The V and J genes are TRBV30 and TRBJ2-7, with D perhaps matching TRBD1 (6 bases). The germline V gene has CDR1 GTSNPN and CDR2 SVGIG (reference sequence). Trimming cost V 2 bases and J 3 bases, with 14 bases left between them. The CDR3 contains 14 residues. CDR3 sequence (DNA): TGTGCCTGGAGTCTAGGGGGATCCCTCTACGAGCAGTACTTC. As protein: CAWSLGGSLYEQYF.

The V call is TRBV29-1, the J call TRBJ2-2; the D gene could be TRBD1 or TRBD2 (6 bases each). V shed 5 bases and J shed 6 bases, with 19 bases lying between them. Germline V lookup: CDR1 SQVTM, CDR2 ANQGSEA. CDR3 size: 15 residues. The CDR3 DNA sequence: TGCAGCGTTCGCCAACCCGGAGGGGGTGCCGGGGAGCTGTTTTTT. The encoded protein is CSVRQPGGGAGELFF.

The rearrangement joins TRBV19 to TRBJ2-4, with 15 bases identical to TRBD2. CDR3 length: 15 amino acids. In germline, CDR1 is LNHDA, CDR2 SQIVND (reference sequence). The chain's CDR3 is CSVGLAGGGGNIQYF. The CDR3 DNA is TGTTCCGTGGGACTAGCGGGAGGTGGGGGAAACATTCAGTACTTC.

The chain carries TRBV7-9 and TRBJ1-1; 7 bases match TRBD1. Germline V CDR1 and CDR2: SEHNR, FQNEAQ (reference sequence). The CDR3 is 14 residues long. V shed 5 bases, J shed 0 bases, and the junction held 3 bases outside the gene matches. For the CDR3, the DNA is TGTGCCAGCAGCGGGGGACAGCTGAACACTGAAGCTTTCTTT. Translated: CASSGGQLNTEAFF.

J is TRBJ2-3 and V is TRBV19; 7 bases line up with TRBD2. Losses at the gene ends were 6 bases for V and 6 bases for J; bases not matched to a gene: 12. Germline CDR1 reads LNHDA; CDR2 reads SQIVND (reference sequence). The CDR3 consists of 15 residues. CDR3 residues: CASRNGGRLGDTQYF. DNA for the CDR3: TGTGCCAGTAGAAACGGCGGGAGATTAGGGGATACGCAGTATTTT.

V gene TRBV11-2 combines with J gene TRBJ2-1; weak D call: TRBD2 (5 bases). Germline V gene lookup returns CDR1 SGHAT and CDR2 FQNNGV. Trimming took 3 bases from V and 1 from J, leaving 10 bases between them. CDR3 length: 15 residues. CDR3 in DNA: TGTGCCAGCAGCTTTAGCAGCGGTTCCTACAATGAGCAGTTCTTC. Translation: CASSFSSGSYNEQFF.

The CDR3: CATSVTGTGVYEQYF. Here the CDR3 DNA reads TGTGCCACCAGCGTAACCGGGACAGGAGTTTACGAGCAGTACTTC. The chain is built from TRBV15 and TRBJ2-7, with 8 bases aligning to TRBD1. Germline V CDR1 and CDR2: LNHNV, YYDKDF (reference sequence). V was clipped by 5 bases and J by 4 bases; unmatched bases: 10. This CDR3 comprises 15 residues.

V usage is TRBV28 and J usage is TRBJ2-7, with 10 nucleotides matching TRBD2. CDR1 MDHEN and CDR2 SYDVKM come from the germline V gene. This CDR3 spans 19 amino acids. V shed 6 bases and J 2 bases; nucleotides not matched to a gene: 19. As DNA, the CDR3 is TGTGCCAGCAGACGAGCTAGCGGGAGCCAAAGGGTGAGTACCTACGAGCAGTACTTC. This translates into CASRRASGSQRVSTYEQYF.